This T cell receptor (beta chain) comes out of a study of CD8 T cells in ankylosing spondylitis. V shed 1 base and J 2 bases; nucleotides not matched to a gene: 2. Germline CDR1 and CDR2: SGHTA and FQGNSA. The CDR3 totals 14 residues. The sample holds many counts of this clonotype. Its antigen is unknown. Using quantitative 5'-RACE with molecular barcodes, the authors made TCR beta libraries. TCRdb analysed the 5' RACE reads with MiXCR anew, one entry per CDR3 protein. This sample yields around 890,000 distinct CDR3 sequences, of which roughly 12% are seen a single time; about 0.5% belongs to the top ten. Findings and caveats of the study: The study looked at matched synovial fluid samples from ankylosing spondylitis patients. Disease-linked clones were reported to be significantly enriched there. Disease-linked clones bore a CD8+ phenotype and were relatively rare in peripheral blood. Made up of 7 to 9 highly homologous variants, a TCR beta motif appeared characteristic of ankylosing spondylitis blood.

The sequence was collected from a male donor with ankylosing spondylitis. The sample comprised blood, either unsorted or a sorted T cell fraction (not recorded which). The rearrangement uses TRBV7-2 and TRBJ2-7, with 7 bases fitting TRBD2. The CDR3 protein is CASSLGAGPYEQYF. The CDR3 bases are TGTGCCAGCAGCTTAGGAGCGGGGCCCTACGAGCAGTACTTC.